These 9 T cell receptor beta chains were all obtained from the same sample, sequenced in a study of CXCR3-negative and CXCR3-positive naive CD8 T cells. UMI-labeled 5' RACE TRB cDNA libraries were prepared from the cells. TCRdb re-called the 5' RACE reads and catalogs CDR3 proteins one per entry, DNA excluded. This sample's clone table lists some 120,000 distinct CDR3 sequences. Study conclusions and caveats: Naive cells with CXCR3 showed TRB CDR3s that were more hydrophobic than those in CXCR3-negative naive cells.

These receptors' targets are unknown. Sample: naive CXCR3+ CD8+ T cells from blood. As to subset: CD45RO-CCR7+CD27+CD95- naive CD8+ T cells expressing CXCR3 (TNR3+). The receptors come from a human donor in good health. Some clones in this sample may be carry-over from other donors' samples.

The J gene is TRBJ2-1, the V gene TRBV6-5; TCRdb calls TRBD1, which cannot be checked without DNA. The CDR3 contains 17 residues. The V gene's germline CDR1 is MNHEY and CDR2 SVGAGI. This CDR3 reads CASSYGGQGSSYNEQFF.

V is TRBV4-2 and J is TRBJ1-2; the TCRdb call, TRBD1, lacks DNA for checking. The CDR3 loop spans 14 amino acids. CDR1 and CDR2 (germline): LGHNA, YNFKEQ. The CDR3 sequence is CASSLNRGSYGYTF.

The chain combines TRBV15 with TRBJ1-5; TCRdb proposes TRBD1, but this gene call is untestable without DNA. The CDR3 is 15 amino acids. Germline V gene sequence: CDR1 LNHNV, CDR2 YYDKDF (reference sequence). The CDR3 sequence: CATSSPRQTNQPQHF.

This chain joins TRBV7-9 and TRBJ2-7; absent DNA, TCRdb's TRBD1 call cannot be checked. Germline V gene lookup returns CDR1 SEHNR and CDR2 FQNEAQ (reference sequence). The CDR3 is 13 residues long. CDR3: CASRTGTVVEQYF.

The gene calls are TRBV6-2 or TRBV6-3 and TRBJ2-1. The CDR3 sequence is 14 residues long. In germline, CDR1 is MNHEY, CDR2 SVGEGT. CDR3 in amino acids: CASSSAVGYNEQFF.

This rearrangement joins TRBV7-3 to TRBJ2-1; TCRdb's D call, TRBD1, is unchecked because there is no DNA. Germline V gene sequence: CDR1 SGHTA, CDR2 FQGTGA. The CDR3 length is 15 residues. The CDR3 region is CASSPSEGGYNEQFF.

The rearrangement joins TRBV25-1 to TRBJ1-1; with no DNA, the TCRdb D assignment of TRBD1 cannot be verified. The CDR3 has 16 amino acids. Germline assignment: CDR1 MGHDK and CDR2 SYGVNS. Here the CDR3 reads CASSVRLQGKNTEAFF.

V gene TRBV5-1 combines with J gene TRBJ2-1. Germline lookup yields CDR1 SGHRS and CDR2 YFSETQ. CDR3 size: 12 residues. The CDR3 reads CASSKGYNEQFF.

This sequence joins TRBV20-1 and TRBJ2-7; TCRdb selects TRBD1, and the lack of DNA leaves this call unchecked. The CDR3 has 15 amino acids. The V gene's germline CDR1 is DFQATT and CDR2 SNEGSKA (reference sequence). CDR3 amino acids: CSARDLGGSIHEQYF.